These 13 T cell receptor beta chains share one sample of origin, sequenced in a study of blood T cell repertoires in COVID-19. Here immunoSEQ multiplex PCR was the method, and the copy in TCRdb shows in-frame clones only, minus some. The sample has fewer than 400,000 clones, roughly 88% seen once. Sequencing was carried out using PBMCs or T cells enriched from blood (not recorded which). The receptors derive from a man aged 25 to 45 who had recovered from COVID-19.

This sequence joins TRBV15 and TRBJ1-1; the match to TRBD1 covers 7 bases. CDR1 is LNHNV and CDR2 is YYDKDF in the germline V gene (reference sequence). The V and J ends lost 1 base and 0 bases, in that order; junction bases with no gene match: 8. This CDR3 is 17 amino acids long. The CDR3 loop reads CATSRGDRVGMNTEAFF. The CDR3 bases are TGTGCCACCAGCAGAGGAGACAGGGTAGGCATGAACACTGAAGCTTTCTTT.

This clone showed up just once. The V call is TRBV6-5, the J call TRBJ2-5; tentatively, D is TRBD2 (7 bases). Germline CDR1 is MNHEY and CDR2 is SVGAGI. V gave up 6 bases and J gave up 2 bases, with 13 bases separating them. The CDR3 is made up of 14 amino acids. CDR3 sequence: CASRRGGFQETQYF. In nucleotides, the CDR3 is TGTGCCAGCAGAAGGGGGGGGTTTCAAGAGACCCAGTACTTC.

The rearrangement links TRBV5-4 to TRBJ2-3; possibly TRBD1 for D (6 bases). The CDR3 covers 15 residues. Germline loops: CDR1 SGHNT, CDR2 YYREEE (reference sequence). Between the trimmed V and J ends, which lost 4 bases and 2 bases, there was a span of 14 bases. CDR3 loop: CASSAEQGFTDTQYF. The DNA of the CDR3 is TGTGCCAGCAGCGCAGAACAGGGCTTCACAGATACGCAGTATTTT.

This chain joins TRBV6-5 and TRBJ1-2; D remains unclear. The CDR3 loop spans 13 amino acids. Germline CDR1 MNHEY, CDR2 SVGAGI. Trimming stripped 0 bases from V and 8 bases from J, with 10 bases between. The CDR3: CASSYSSFGGYTF. CDR3 sequence (DNA): TGTGCCAGCAGTTACTCGTCCTTCGGGGGCTACACCTTC.

The V and J genes are TRBV10-3 and TRBJ1-1; 10 positions match TRBD1. The CDR3 is made up of 12 amino acids. Trimming cost V 10 bases and J 4 bases; bases outside gene matches: 3. Germline V gives CDR1 ENHRY, CDR2 SYGVKD. The CDR3 is CATGTGATEAFF. CDR3 sequence (DNA): TGTGCCACCGGGACAGGGGCCACTGAAGCTTTCTTT.

The chain recombines TRBV19 with TRBJ2-2; tentative D call: TRBD2 (5 bases). Germline V CDR1 and CDR2: LNHDA, SQIVND (reference sequence). Trimming took off 0 bases at V and 6 bases at J, with 17 bases between the two ends. This CDR3 is 17 amino acids long. The CDR3 DNA reads TGTGCCAGTAGTATAGAAGGAACGACAAGGCGGGCCGGGGAGCTGTTTTTT. Translating it yields CASSIEGTTRRAGELFF.

The genes are TRBV6-5 and TRBJ2-3, with TRBD2 matching over 8 bases. The ends lost 4 bases at V and 4 bases at J; junction bases unmatched: 4. CDR1 and CDR2 from the germline V gene are MNHEY and SVGAGI. CDR3 size: 14 residues. In nucleotides, the CDR3 is TGTGCCAGCAGTTTTAGCGGGGCTGCAGATACGCAGTATTTT. Encoded protein: CASSFSGAADTQYF.

A note on this clone: Sequence at one end of the junction differs from germline and may be a read error. This sequence joins TRBV7-9 and TRBJ2-3; 10 nucleotides line up with TRBD2. From germline, CDR1 is SEHNR and CDR2 FQNEAQ (reference sequence). The CDR3 is made up of 12 amino acids. CDR3 amino acids: CASSSRLAGRFF. The CDR3 DNA reads TGTGCCAGCAGCTCCCGACTAGCGGGCCGCTTTTTT.

This clone was seen a few times. CDR3 loop: CASSLSRAAINSPLHF. The CDR3 DNA is TGTGCCAGCAGTTTATCGCGGGCAGCGATAAATTCACCCCTCCACTTT. The chain employs TRBV27 and TRBJ1-6; D gene ambiguous. The V and J ends lost 0 bases and 7 bases respectively, with 13 bases between them. Germline values: CDR1 MNHEY, CDR2 SMNVEV (reference sequence). This CDR3 comprises 16 residues.

The V and J genes are TRBV7-9 and TRBJ1-1; unclear D gene. The CDR3 totals 13 residues. Germline CDR1 reads SEHNR; CDR2 reads FQNEAQ (reference sequence). With 7 bases removed from V and 5 bases from J, the gap between germline ends came to 14 bases. CDR3 DNA: TGTGCCAGCATTCAATCGGGTGGAACTGAAGCTTTCTTT. Protein sequence: CASIQSGGTEAFF.

V usage is TRBV4-2 and J usage is TRBJ2-7, with D maybe TRBD2 (5 bases). CDR3 size: 15 residues. Germline lookup yields CDR1 LGHNA and CDR2 YNFKEQ. V was trimmed by 6 bases and J by 2 bases, leaving 17 bases between them. The CDR3 here is CASSPPSTGTYEQYF. For the CDR3, the DNA is TGTGCCAGCAGTCCACCTAGCACCGGCACCTACGAGCAGTACTTC.

The chain uses TRBV5-1 and TRBJ2-7; 10 positions match TRBD1. V dropped 3 bases and J dropped 7; count of bases not matched to a gene: 7. From germline, CDR1 is SGHRS and CDR2 YFSETQ. This CDR3 has 14 amino acids. The CDR3 spells CASSWTRTGGEQYF. CDR3 sequence (DNA): TGCGCCAGCAGCTGGACAAGGACAGGGGGAGAGCAGTACTTC.

V gene TRBV21-1 combines with J gene TRBJ2-2; the table's D call, TRBD1, was not checked against the DNA. TRBV21-1 is a pseudogene. The CDR3 is 16 residues long. The CDR3 DNA sequence: TGTGCCAGCAGCGGCCGGGACAGGGGGAACACCGGGGAGCTGTTTTTT. It translates to CASSGRDRGNTGELFF.